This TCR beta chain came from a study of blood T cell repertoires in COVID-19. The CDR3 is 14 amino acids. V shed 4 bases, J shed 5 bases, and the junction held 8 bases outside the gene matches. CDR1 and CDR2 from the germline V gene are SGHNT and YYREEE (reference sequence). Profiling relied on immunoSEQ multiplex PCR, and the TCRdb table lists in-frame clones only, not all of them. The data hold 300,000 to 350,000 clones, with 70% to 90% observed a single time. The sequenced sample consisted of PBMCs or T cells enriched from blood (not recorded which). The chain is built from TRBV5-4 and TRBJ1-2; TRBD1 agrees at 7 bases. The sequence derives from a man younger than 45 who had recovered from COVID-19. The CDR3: CASSLDRELYGYTF. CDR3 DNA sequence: TGTGCCAGCAGCCTTGACAGGGAACTTTATGGCTACACCTTC.